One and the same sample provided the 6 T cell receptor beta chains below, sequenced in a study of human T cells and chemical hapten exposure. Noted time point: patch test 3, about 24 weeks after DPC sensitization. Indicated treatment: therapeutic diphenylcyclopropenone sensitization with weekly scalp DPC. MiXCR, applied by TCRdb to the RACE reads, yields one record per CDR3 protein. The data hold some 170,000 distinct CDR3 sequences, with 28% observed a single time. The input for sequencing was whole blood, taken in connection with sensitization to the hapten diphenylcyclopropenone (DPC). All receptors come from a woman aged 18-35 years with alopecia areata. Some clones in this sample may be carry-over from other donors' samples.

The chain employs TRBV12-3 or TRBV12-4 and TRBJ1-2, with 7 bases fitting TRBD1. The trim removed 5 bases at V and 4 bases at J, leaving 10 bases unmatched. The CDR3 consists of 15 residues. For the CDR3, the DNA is TGTGCCAGCAGTCTTCGGACAGGCACGGCCTATGGCTACACCTTC. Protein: CASSLRTGTAYGYTF.

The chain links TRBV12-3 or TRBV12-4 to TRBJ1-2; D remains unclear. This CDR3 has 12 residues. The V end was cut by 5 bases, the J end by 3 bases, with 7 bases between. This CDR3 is CASSEEDYGYTF. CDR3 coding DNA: TGTGCCAGCAGTGAGGAGGACTATGGCTACACCTTC.

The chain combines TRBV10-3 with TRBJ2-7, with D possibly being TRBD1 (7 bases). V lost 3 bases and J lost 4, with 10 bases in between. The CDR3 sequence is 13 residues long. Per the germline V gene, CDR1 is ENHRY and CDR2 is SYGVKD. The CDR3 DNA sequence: TGTGCCATCAGTGACGGGGGACAGTACGAGCAGTACTTC. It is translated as CAISDGGQYEQYF.

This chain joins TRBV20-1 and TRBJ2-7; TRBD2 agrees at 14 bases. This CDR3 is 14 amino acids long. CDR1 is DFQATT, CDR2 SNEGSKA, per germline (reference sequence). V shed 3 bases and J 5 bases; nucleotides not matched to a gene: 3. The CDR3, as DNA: TGCAGTGCTAGGGGGACTAGCGGGAGAAACGAGCAGTACTTC. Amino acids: CSARGTSGRNEQYF.

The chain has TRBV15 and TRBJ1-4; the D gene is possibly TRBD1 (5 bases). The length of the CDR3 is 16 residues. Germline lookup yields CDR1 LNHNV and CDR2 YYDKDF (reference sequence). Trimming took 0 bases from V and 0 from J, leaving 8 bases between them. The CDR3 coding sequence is TGTGCCACCAGCAGAGAGGGGACCACAACTAATGAAAAACTGTTTTTT. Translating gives CATSREGTTTNEKLFF.

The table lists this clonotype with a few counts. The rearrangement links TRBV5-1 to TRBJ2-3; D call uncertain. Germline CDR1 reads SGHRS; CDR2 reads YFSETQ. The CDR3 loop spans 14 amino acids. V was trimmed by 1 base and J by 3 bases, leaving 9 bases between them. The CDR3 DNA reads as TGCGCCAGCAGCTTGAGGGCGGAAACAGATACGCAGTATTTT. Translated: CASSLRAETDTQYF.